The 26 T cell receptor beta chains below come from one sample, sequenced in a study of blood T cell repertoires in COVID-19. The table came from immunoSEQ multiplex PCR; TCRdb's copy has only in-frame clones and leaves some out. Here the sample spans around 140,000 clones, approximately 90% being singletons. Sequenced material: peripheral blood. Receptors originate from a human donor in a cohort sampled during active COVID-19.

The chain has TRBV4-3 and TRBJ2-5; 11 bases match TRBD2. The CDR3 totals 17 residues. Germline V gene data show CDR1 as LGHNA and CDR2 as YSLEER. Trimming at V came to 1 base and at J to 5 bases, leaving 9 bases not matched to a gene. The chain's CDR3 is CASSQGIAGGPGETQYF. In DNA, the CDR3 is TGCGCCAGCAGCCAAGGAATAGCGGGGGGGCCGGGGGAGACCCAGTACTTC.

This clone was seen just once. CDR3 amino acids: CASSYHGGGELFF. Written as DNA, the CDR3 is TGTGCCAGCAGTTACCACGGGGGCGGGGAGCTGTTTTTT. The chain is built from TRBV6-5 and TRBJ2-2, with D tentatively TRBD2 (6 bases). V lost 2 bases and J 7 bases, leaving 8 bases between the germline ends. CDR3 length equals 13 residues. CDR1 MNHEY and CDR2 SVGAGI come from the germline V gene.

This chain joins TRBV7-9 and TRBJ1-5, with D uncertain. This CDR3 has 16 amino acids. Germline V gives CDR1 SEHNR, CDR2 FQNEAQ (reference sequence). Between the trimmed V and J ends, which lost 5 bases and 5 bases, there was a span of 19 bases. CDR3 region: CASSPPGWQNDQPQHF. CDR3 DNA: TGTGCCAGCAGCCCGCCCGGGTGGCAGAACGATCAGCCCCAGCATTTT.

The CDR3 sequence is CASARDSTVRFYEQYF. The CDR3 nucleotides are TGTGCCAGTGCCCGGGACAGTACCGTGAGGTTCTACGAGCAGTACTTC. This chain connects TRBV19 to TRBJ2-7, with 7 nucleotides matching TRBD1. The germline gives CDR1 LNHDA, CDR2 SQIVND (reference sequence). V trimming: 8 bases; J trimming: 3 bases; junction bases outside the gene matches: 16. CDR3 length: 16 amino acids.

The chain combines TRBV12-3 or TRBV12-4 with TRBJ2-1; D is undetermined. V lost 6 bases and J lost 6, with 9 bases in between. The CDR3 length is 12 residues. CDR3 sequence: CASSPGLNEQFF. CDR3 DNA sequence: TGTGCCAGCAGCCCGGGTCTCAATGAGCAGTTCTTC.

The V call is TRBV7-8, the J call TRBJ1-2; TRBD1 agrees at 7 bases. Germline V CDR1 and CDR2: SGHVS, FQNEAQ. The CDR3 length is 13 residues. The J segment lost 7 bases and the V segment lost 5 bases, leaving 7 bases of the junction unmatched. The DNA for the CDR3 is TGTGCCAGCAGCCCAACAGGGGAGGTTGGCTACACCTTC. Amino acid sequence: CASSPTGEVGYTF.

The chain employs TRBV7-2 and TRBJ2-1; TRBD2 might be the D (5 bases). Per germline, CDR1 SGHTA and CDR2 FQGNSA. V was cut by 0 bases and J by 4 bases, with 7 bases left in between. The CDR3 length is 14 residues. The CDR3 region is CASSLAGRYNEQFF. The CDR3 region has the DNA TGTGCCAGCAGCTTAGCGGGGAGATACAATGAGCAGTTCTTC. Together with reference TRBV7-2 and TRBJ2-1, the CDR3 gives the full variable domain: GAGVSQSPSNKVTEKGKDVELRCDPISGHTALYWYRQSLGQGLEFLIYFQGNSAPDKSGLPSDRFSAERTGGSVSTLTIQRTQQEDSAVYLCASSLAGRYNEQFFGPGTRLTVL.

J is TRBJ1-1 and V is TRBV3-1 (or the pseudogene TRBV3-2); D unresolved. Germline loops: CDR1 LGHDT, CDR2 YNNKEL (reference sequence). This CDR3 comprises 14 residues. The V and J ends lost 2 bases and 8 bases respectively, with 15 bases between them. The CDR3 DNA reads TGTGCCAGCAGCCAACTATTTTCGACATTAGAAGCTTTCTTT. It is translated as CASSQLFSTLEAFF.

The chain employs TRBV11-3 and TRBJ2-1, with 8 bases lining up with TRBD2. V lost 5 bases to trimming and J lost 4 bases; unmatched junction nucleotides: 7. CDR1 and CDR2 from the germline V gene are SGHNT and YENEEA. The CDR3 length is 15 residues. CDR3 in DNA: TGTGCCAGCAGCCTGACGGGGGGGGCATACAATGAGCAGTTCTTC. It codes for CASSLTGGAYNEQFF.

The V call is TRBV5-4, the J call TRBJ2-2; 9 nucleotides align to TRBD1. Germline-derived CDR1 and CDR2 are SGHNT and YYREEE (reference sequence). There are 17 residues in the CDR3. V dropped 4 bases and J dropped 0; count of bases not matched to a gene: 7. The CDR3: CASSQDRGASNTGELFF. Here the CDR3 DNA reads TGTGCCAGCAGCCAAGACAGGGGGGCCTCGAACACCGGGGAGCTGTTTTTT.

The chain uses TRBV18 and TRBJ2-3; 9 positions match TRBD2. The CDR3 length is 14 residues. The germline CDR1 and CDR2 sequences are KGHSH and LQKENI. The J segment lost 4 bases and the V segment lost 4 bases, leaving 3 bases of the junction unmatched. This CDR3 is CASSQRGVSDTQYF. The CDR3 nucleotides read TGTGCCAGCTCACAGCGGGGGGTCTCAGATACGCAGTATTTT.

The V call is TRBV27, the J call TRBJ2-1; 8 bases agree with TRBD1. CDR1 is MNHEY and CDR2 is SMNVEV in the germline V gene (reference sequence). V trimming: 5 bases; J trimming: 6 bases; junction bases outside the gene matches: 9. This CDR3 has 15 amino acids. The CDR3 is CASSPGDRYLNEQFF. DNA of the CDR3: TGTGCCAGCAGTCCCGGGGACAGGTACCTCAATGAGCAGTTCTTC.

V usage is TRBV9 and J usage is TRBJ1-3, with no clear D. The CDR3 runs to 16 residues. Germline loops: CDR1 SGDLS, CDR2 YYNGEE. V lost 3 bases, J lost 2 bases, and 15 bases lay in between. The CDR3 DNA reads TGTGCCAGCAGCGCATCCGGGTCCTTGGCTGGAAACACCATATATTTT. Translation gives CASSASGSLAGNTIYF.

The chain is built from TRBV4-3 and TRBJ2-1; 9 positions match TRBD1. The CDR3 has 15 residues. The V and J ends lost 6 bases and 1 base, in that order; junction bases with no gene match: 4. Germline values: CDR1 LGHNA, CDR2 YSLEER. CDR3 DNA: TGCGCCAGCAGGTCGGGACAGGGTTCCTACAATGAGCAGTTCTTC. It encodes CASRSGQGSYNEQFF.

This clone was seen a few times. The CDR3 coding sequence is TGTGCCAGCAGTTTAAGATCGGCCTACGAGCAGTACTTC. It translates to CASSLRSAYEQYF. This chain links TRBV27 with TRBJ2-7, with D unclear. The V end was cut by 2 bases, the J end by 2 bases, with 7 bases between. Germline V CDR1 and CDR2: MNHEY, SMNVEV (reference sequence). The CDR3 consists of 13 residues.

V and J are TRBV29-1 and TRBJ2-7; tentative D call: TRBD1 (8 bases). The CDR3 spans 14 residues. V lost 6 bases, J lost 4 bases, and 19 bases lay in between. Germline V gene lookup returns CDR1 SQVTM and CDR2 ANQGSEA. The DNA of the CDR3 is TGCAGCGTCCGAGGAGGACAGGGAGGGTACGAGCAGTACTTC. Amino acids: CSVRGGQGGYEQYF.

DNA for the CDR3: TGTGCCACCAGCCCGCGGAGGGGAACTAATGAAAAACTGTTTTTT. As protein: CATSPRRGTNEKLFF. The chain uses TRBV15 and TRBJ1-4; D is perhaps TRBD1 (5 bases). CDR1 and CDR2 from the germline V gene are LNHNV and YYDKDF (reference sequence). V was shortened by 5 bases and J by 1 base, with 11 bases between the two germline ends. There are 15 residues in the CDR3. Supplemented by reference TRBV15 and TRBJ1-4, the full variable domain reads DAMVIQNPRYQVTQFGKPVTLSCSQTLNHNVMYWYQQKSSQAPKLLFHYYDKDFNNEADTPDNFQSRRPNTSFCFLDIRSPGLGDTAMYLCATSPRRGTNEKLFFGSGTQLSVL.

CDR3 amino acids: CASQNNRAQEKLFF. The CDR3 bases are TGTGCCAGCCAAAATAACAGGGCGCAGGAAAAACTGTTTTTT. The chain has TRBV6-5 and TRBJ1-4, with D tentatively TRBD1 (6 bases). Trimming took 8 bases from V and 8 from J, leaving 18 bases between them. Germline V gives CDR1 MNHEY, CDR2 SVGAGI. This CDR3 is built from 14 residues.

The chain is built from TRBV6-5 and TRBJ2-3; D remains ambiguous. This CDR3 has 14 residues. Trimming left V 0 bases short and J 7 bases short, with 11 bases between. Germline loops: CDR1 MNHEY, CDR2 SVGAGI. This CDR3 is CASSYSRFSNTQYF. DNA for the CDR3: TGTGCCAGCAGTTACTCGAGGTTCTCAAATACGCAGTATTTT.

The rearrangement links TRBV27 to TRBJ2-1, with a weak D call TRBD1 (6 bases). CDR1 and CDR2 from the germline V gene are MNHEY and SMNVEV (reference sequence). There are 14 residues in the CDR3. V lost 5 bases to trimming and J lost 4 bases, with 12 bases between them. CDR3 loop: CASSPRDKYNEQFF. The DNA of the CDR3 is TGTGCCAGCAGTCCCCGGGACAAGTACAATGAGCAGTTCTTC.

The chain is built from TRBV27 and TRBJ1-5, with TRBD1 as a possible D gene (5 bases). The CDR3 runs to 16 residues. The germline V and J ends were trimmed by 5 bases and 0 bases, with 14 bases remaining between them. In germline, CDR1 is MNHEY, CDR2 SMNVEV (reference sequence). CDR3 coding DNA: TGTGCCAGCAGTCCCAGGGTTGTTTATAGCAATCAGCCCCAGCATTTT. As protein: CASSPRVVYSNQPQHF.

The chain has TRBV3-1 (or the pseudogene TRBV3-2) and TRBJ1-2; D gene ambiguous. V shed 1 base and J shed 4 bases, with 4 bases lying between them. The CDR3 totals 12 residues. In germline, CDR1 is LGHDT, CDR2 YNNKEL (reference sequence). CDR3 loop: CASSQAVYGYTF. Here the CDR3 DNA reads TGTGCCAGCAGCCAAGCTGTCTATGGCTACACCTTC.

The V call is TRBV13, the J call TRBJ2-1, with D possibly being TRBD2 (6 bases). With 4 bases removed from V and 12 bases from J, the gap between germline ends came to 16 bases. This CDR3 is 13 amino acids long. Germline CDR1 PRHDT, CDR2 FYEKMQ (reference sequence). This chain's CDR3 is CASSSGTAVGQFF. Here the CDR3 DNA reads TGTGCCAGCAGCTCAGGGACTGCCGTAGGGCAGTTCTTC.

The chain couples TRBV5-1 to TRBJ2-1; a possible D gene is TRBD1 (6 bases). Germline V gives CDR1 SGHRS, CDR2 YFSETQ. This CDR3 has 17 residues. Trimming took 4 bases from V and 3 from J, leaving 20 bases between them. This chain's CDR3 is CASSPQGGTGLYNEQFF. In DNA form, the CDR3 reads TGCGCCAGCAGCCCCCAAGGCGGTACAGGGCTCTACAATGAGCAGTTCTTC.

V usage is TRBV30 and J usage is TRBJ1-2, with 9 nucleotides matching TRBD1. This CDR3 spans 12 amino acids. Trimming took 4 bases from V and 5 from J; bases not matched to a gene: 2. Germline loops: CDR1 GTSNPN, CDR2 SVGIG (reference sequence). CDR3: CAWMGQGYGYTF. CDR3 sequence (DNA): TGTGCCTGGATGGGACAGGGATATGGCTACACCTTC.

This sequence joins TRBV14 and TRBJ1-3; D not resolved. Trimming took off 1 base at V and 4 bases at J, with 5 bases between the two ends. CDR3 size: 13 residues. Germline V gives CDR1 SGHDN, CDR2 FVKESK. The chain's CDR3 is CASSQVRGNTIYF. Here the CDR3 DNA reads TGTGCCAGCAGCCAAGTCAGAGGAAACACCATATATTTT.